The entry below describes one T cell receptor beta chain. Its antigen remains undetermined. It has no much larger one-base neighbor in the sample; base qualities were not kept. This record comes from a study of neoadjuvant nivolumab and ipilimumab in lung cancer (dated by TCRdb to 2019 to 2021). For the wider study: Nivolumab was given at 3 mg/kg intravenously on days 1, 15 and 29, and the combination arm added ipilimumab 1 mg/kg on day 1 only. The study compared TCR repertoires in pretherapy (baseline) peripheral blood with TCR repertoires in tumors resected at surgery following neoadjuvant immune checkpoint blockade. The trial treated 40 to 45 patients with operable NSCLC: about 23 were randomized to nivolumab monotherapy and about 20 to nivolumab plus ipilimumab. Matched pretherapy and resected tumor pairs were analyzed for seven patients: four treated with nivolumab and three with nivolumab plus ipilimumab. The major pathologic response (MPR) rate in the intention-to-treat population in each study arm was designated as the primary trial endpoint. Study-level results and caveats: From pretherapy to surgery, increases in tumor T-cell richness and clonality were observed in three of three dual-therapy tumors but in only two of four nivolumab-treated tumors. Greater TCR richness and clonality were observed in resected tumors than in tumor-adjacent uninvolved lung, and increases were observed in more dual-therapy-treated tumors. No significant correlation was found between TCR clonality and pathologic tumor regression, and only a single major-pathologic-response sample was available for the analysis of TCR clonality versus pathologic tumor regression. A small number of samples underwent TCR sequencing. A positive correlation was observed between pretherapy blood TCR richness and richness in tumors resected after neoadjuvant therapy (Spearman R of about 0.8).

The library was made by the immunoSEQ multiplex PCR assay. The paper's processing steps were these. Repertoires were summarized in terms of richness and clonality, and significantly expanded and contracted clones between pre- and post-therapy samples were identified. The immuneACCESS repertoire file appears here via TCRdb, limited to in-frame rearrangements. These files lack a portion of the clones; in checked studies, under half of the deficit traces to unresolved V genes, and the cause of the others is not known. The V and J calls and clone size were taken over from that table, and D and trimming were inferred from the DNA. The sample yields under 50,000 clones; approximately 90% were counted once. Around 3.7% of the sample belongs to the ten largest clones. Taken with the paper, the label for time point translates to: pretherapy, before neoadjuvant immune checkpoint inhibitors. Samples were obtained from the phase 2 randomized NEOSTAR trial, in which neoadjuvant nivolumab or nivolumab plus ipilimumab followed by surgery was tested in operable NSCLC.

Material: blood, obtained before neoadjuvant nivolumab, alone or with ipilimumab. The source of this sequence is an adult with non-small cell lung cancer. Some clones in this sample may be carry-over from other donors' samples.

The DNA sequence follows: TGTGCCAGCAGCCGTCCTCCGGGGGAGCAGTACTTC. This yields the protein CASSRPPGEQYF. The chain is made from TRBV7-3 and TRBJ2-7, with TRBD2 tentatively as D gene (5 bases match). V is cut by 5 bases and J by 7 bases, and the space between the germline ends is 12 bases. The CDR3 contains 12 residues, cysteine and phenylalanine counted. Only the CDR3 region is kept as DNA, spanning 36 bases read in frame from base 1. The germline V gene supplies CDR1 SGHTA and CDR2 FQGTGA.